This TCR beta chain was observed in a study of cytomegalovirus exposure and HLA in healthy donors. PCR used 60 Vbeta primers and 13 Jbeta primers. Libraries were prepared by immunoSEQ multiplex PCR; TCRdb keeps only in-frame clonotypes and omits some of them. This sample has around 130,000 clones; roughly four fifths occur once, and the top ten carry around 1.9%. This CDR3 has 14 amino acids. CDR1 is SGHDN, CDR2 FVKESK, per germline. Trimming at V came to 3 bases and at J to 11 bases, leaving 9 bases not matched to a gene. The gene calls are TRBV14 and TRBJ1-1; 10 bases map to TRBD1. Sequencing was done on a sample of PBMCs. The clonotype comes from a woman aged 45-60 years in good health and CMV-seronegative. The DNA of the CDR3 is TGTGCCAGCAGCCAGGTCCGGGACAGGGGTTCGGCTTTCTTT. Its protein is CASSQVRDRGSAFF. The entire variable domain, with the rest obtained from reference TRBV14 and TRBJ1-1, is as follows: EAGVTQFPSHSVIEKGQTVTLRCDPISGHDNLYWYRRVMGKEIKFLLHFVKESKQDESGMPNNRFLAERTGGTYSTLKVQPAELEDSGVYFCASSQVRDRGSAFFGQGTRLTVV.